A single sample is the source of the 10 T cell receptor beta chains below, sequenced in a study of T cells in Graves' hyperthyroidism and ophthalmopathy. The CDR3 regions of TCR beta were amplified from RNA transcripts. A set of HTBI primers served as the primers for a first-round RT-PCR of the TCR CDR3. One entry per CDR3 protein results from TCRdb running MiXCR on the multiplex PCR reads. The sample lists a few hundred thousand distinct CDR3 sequences; about an eighth were seen once. Sequencing input: blood. The receptors were sampled from a woman aged 35 to 49 with Graves' ophthalmopathy.

This clonotype appeared many times. This chain joins TRBV27 and TRBJ2-7, with 10 bases identical to TRBD1. This CDR3 has 14 amino acids. Trimming took 3 bases from V and 5 from J; bases not matched to a gene: 4. Looked up from germline, CDR1 is MNHEY and CDR2 is SMNVEV (reference sequence). Here the CDR3 reads CASSFLGTGDEQYF. The CDR3 DNA reads as TGTGCCAGCAGTTTTCTGGGGACAGGGGACGAGCAGTACTTC.

This clonotype has ten or more counts. The chain recombines TRBV20-1 with TRBJ1-1; D is unclear. There are 14 residues in the CDR3. V was trimmed by 6 bases and J by 5 bases, leaving 19 bases between them. Germline V gene data show CDR1 as DFQATT and CDR2 as SNEGSKA (reference sequence). The CDR3 is CSAPMPRVGTEAFF. The DNA for the CDR3 is TGCAGTGCCCCTATGCCACGGGTTGGAACTGAAGCTTTCTTT.

Ten or more counts support this clonotype. CDR3 nucleotides: TGCAGCGTTGAAGACGGGGGCATGAACACTGAAGCTTTCTTT. Protein sequence: CSVEDGGMNTEAFF. The chain combines TRBV29-1 with TRBJ1-1; perhaps TRBD1 as D (6 bases). Germline V gene data show CDR1 as SQVTM and CDR2 as ANQGSEA. This CDR3 region has 14 residues. V lost 0 bases and J 0 bases, leaving 8 bases between the germline ends.

This clonotype has only a few counts. The chain uses TRBV19 and TRBJ1-5; unclear D gene. CDR1 is LNHDA and CDR2 is SQIVND in the germline V gene (reference sequence). Trimming shortened V by 6 bases and J by 2 bases, and 14 bases separated the two germline ends. There are 15 residues in the CDR3. The CDR3 DNA reads TGTGCCAGTAGGTTGGGGAGCTTTGGCAATCAGCCCCAGCATTTT. It specifies CASRLGSFGNQPQHF.

This clonotype was observed many times. J is TRBJ2-2 and V is TRBV28, with 11 bases fitting TRBD2. The V segment lost 3 bases and the J segment 8 bases; nucleotides outside the gene matches: 14. Germline CDR1 reads MDHEN; CDR2 reads SYDVKM. The CDR3 covers 18 residues. Here the CDR3 DNA reads TGTGCCAGCAGTTTCCAGGGGACTAGCGGCCCGAAAGGAGGGGAGCTGTTTTTT. Amino acids: CASSFQGTSGPKGGELFF. The variable domain in full, with the rest retrieved from reference TRBV28 and TRBJ2-2, is DVKVTQSSRYLVKRTGEKVFLECVQDMDHENMFWYRQDPGLGLRLIYFSYDVKMKEKGDIPEGYSVSREKKERFSLILESASTNQTSMYLCASSFQGTSGPKGGELFFGEGSRLTVL.

In regard to this clonotype: With a much larger clone just one base away, this may be a read error. This chain links TRBV20-1 with TRBJ1-2, with D uncertain. The CDR3 totals 14 residues. Germline V lookup: CDR1 DFQATT, CDR2 SNEGSKA (reference sequence). V lost 3 bases, J lost 5 bases, and 16 bases lay in between. This CDR3 is CSARVKSEGYGYTF. Here the CDR3 DNA reads TGCAGTGCTAGGGTGAAGTCTGAGGGATATGGCTACACCTTC.

This clonotype showed up just a few times. A much larger clone sits a single nucleotide away, making a read error possible. The chain's CDR3 is CSARDLTGGQEIQYF. CDR3 coding DNA: TGCAGTGCTAGAGACCTCACGGGGGGCCAGGAGATCCAGTACTTC. The chain is built from TRBV20-1 and TRBJ2-5; a possible D gene is TRBD2 (7 bases). The CDR3 loop spans 15 amino acids. Germline values: CDR1 DFQATT, CDR2 SNEGSKA (reference sequence).

The chain has TRBV7-2 and TRBJ2-5; a possible D gene is TRBD2 (5 bases). The CDR3 is 14 amino acids. V dropped 2 bases and J dropped 6 bases, with 13 bases sitting between them. Germline V gives CDR1 SGHTA, CDR2 FQGNSA. The CDR3 reads CASSLSTSLKTQYF. The DNA for the CDR3 is TGTGCCAGCAGCTTAAGTACTAGTCTGAAGACCCAGTACTTC.

This sequence joins TRBV2 and TRBJ2-7; 8 bases are a match to TRBD2. The J call is uncertain, as TRBJ2-1 better fits the DNA end. The CDR3 has 16 amino acids. CDR1 is SNHLY and CDR2 is FYNNEI in the germline V gene. For the CDR3, the DNA is TGTGCCAGCAGTGAAGTCGGGAGGGCCTTCGGATACGAGCAGTTCTTC. Protein: CASSEVGRAFGYEQFF.

This clonotype was found many times. The V gene is TRBV28, the J gene TRBJ2-7; 7 bases agree with TRBD1. Germline loops: CDR1 MDHEN, CDR2 SYDVKM. V trimming: 2 bases; J trimming: 3 bases; junction bases outside the gene matches: 4. The CDR3 sequence is 14 residues long. The CDR3 loop reads CASSLGQGDYEQYF. The CDR3 nucleotides read TGTGCCAGCAGTTTAGGTCAGGGGGACTACGAGCAGTACTTC.